A single sample gave rise to the 28 T cell receptor beta chains below, sequenced in a study of T cell clonotyping in hematopoietic cell transplantation. The time point: recipient sample about 28 days before transplant, after cytoreduction. Only in-frame clones appear in the TCRdb table, and some are missing; sequencing was by immunoSEQ multiplex PCR. The sample has approximately 41,000 clones; around 85% are singletons. Material: peripheral blood mononuclear cells, obtained before stem cell transplant. The receptor set was obtained from a man between 60 and 75 years old with acute myeloid leukemia. Some clones in this sample may be carry-over from other donors' samples.

Only one count was recorded for this clone. Here the CDR3 reads CASSESGVFQPQHF. CDR3 in DNA: TGTGCCAGCAGTGAATCCGGGGTATTTCAGCCCCAGCATTTT. This rearrangement joins TRBV6-1 to TRBJ1-5; no clear D gene. The germline V gene has CDR1 MNHNS and CDR2 SASEGT. This CDR3 has 14 amino acids. Deletions cut 2 bases from V and 6 bases from J, with 11 bases between.

The J gene is TRBJ1-5, the V gene TRBV28; 12 positions match TRBD1. This CDR3 contains 16 residues. The V segment lost 6 bases and the J segment 5 bases; nucleotides outside the gene matches: 8. Germline loops: CDR1 MDHEN, CDR2 SYDVKM. CDR3 sequence: CASSPSGQGAYQPQHF. The CDR3 DNA sequence: TGTGCCAGCAGCCCGTCGGGACAGGGGGCTTATCAGCCCCAGCATTTT. Full variable domain (missing parts from reference TRBV28 and TRBJ1-5): DVKVTQSSRYLVKRTGEKVFLECVQDMDHENMFWYRQDPGLGLRLIYFSYDVKMKEKGDIPEGYSVSREKKERFSLILESASTNQTSMYLCASSPSGQGAYQPQHFGDGTRLSIL.

This chain connects TRBV28 to TRBJ2-7; the D gene is possibly TRBD1 (6 bases). The CDR3 extends over 15 amino acids. Trimming shortened V by 5 bases and J by 2 bases, and 16 bases separated the two germline ends. Germline CDR1 MDHEN, CDR2 SYDVKM. The CDR3: CASSPPRGLTYEQYF. The CDR3, as DNA: TGTGCCAGCAGTCCCCCCAGGGGCCTAACCTACGAGCAGTACTTC.

In its sample, this clone was seen a few times. The gene calls are TRBV4-1 and TRBJ2-1, with 10 bases matching TRBD2. The germline gives CDR1 MGHRA, CDR2 YSYEKL. V lost 9 bases to trimming and J lost 10 bases; unmatched junction nucleotides: 9. CDR3 length equals 13 residues. CDR3 DNA: TGCGCCAGTACGGGACTAGCGTATGGGGAGCAGTTCTTC. The encoded protein is CASTGLAYGEQFF.

J is TRBJ1-2 and V is TRBV28; 9 nucleotides align to TRBD1. Trimming removed 5 bases from V and 3 bases from J; junction bases left unmatched: 7. The CDR3 contains 15 residues. Germline CDR1 reads MDHEN; CDR2 reads SYDVKM. The CDR3 DNA is TGTGCCAGCAGTACAACAGGGGGCTGGGACTATGGCTACACCTTC. Translating gives CASSTTGGWDYGYTF.

The V gene is TRBV25-1, the J gene TRBJ1-1; D not certain. The germline CDR1 and CDR2 sequences are MGHDK and SYGVNS. This CDR3 spans 14 amino acids. V was trimmed by 3 bases and J by 0 bases, leaving 8 bases between them. This chain's CDR3 is CASSERRMNTEAFF. The CDR3 coding sequence is TGTGCCAGCAGTGAGCGACGGATGAACACTGAAGCTTTCTTT.

V usage is TRBV7-2 and J usage is TRBJ2-7; possibly TRBD1 for D (7 bases). Trimming left V 4 bases short and J 4 bases short, with 14 bases between. Germline V CDR1 and CDR2: SGHTA, FQGNSA. The CDR3 consists of 14 residues. The DNA for the CDR3 is TGTGCCAGCAGCTCTCGACAGGGAGGTTACGAGCAGTACTTC. It yields the protein CASSSRQGGYEQYF. The entire variable domain, with the rest obtained from reference TRBV7-2 and TRBJ2-7, is as follows: GAGVSQSPSNKVTEKGKDVELRCDPISGHTALYWYRQSLGQGLEFLIYFQGNSAPDKSGLPSDRFSAERTGGSVSTLTIQRTQQEDSAVYLCASSSRQGGYEQYFGPGTRLTVT.

V is TRBV29-1 and J is TRBJ2-7, with a possible D match to TRBD2 (6 bases). The germline V gene encodes CDR1 SQVTM and CDR2 ANQGSEA. V was clipped by 5 bases and J by 2 bases, with 10 bases between them. The CDR3 runs to 12 residues. CDR3 nucleotides: TGCAGCGTTAGTAGCGGAACCTACGAGCAGTACTTC. Translating it yields CSVSSGTYEQYF.

The chain is built from TRBV10-3 and TRBJ2-7; perhaps TRBD1 as D (6 bases). Trimming took 9 bases from V and 5 from J, leaving 17 bases between them. The CDR3 has 13 residues. Germline V gene sequence: CDR1 ENHRY, CDR2 SYGVKD. The CDR3: CAIQGVRSNEQYF. CDR3 DNA: TGTGCCATACAGGGAGTTCGTTCTAACGAGCAGTACTTC.

V usage is TRBV5-1 and J usage is TRBJ1-1, with no clear D. Germline V gene data show CDR1 as SGHRS and CDR2 as YFSETQ. V was trimmed by 0 bases and J by 0 bases, leaving 6 bases between them. The CDR3 contains 14 residues. DNA of the CDR3: TGCGCCAGCAGCTTGGGGAGCTTGAACACTGAAGCTTTCTTT. Translation: CASSLGSLNTEAFF.

The chain is built from TRBV2 and TRBJ2-5; a weak D match, TRBD1 (6 bases). This CDR3 is 13 amino acids long. Per the germline V gene, CDR1 is SNHLY and CDR2 is FYNNEI. The germline V and J ends were trimmed by 3 bases and 5 bases, with 10 bases remaining between them. The CDR3 DNA is TGTGCCAGCAGTGAGGGGGCCTCCGAGACCCAGTACTTC. This gives the protein CASSEGASETQYF.

This clone was detected once. V usage is TRBV7-9 and J usage is TRBJ2-4; D uncertain. Trimming shortened V by 5 bases and J by 14 bases, and 13 bases separated the two germline ends. The germline V gene has CDR1 SEHNR and CDR2 FQNEAQ (reference sequence). The CDR3 is made up of 11 amino acids. CDR3 residues: CASSHLVEEYF. The CDR3, as DNA: TGTGCCAGCAGCCATCTCGTTGAGGAGTACTTC.

V gene TRBV9 combines with J gene TRBJ1-5; D is possibly TRBD1 (6 bases). Germline CDR1 is SGDLS and CDR2 is YYNGEE. Trimming took off 0 bases at V and 2 bases at J, with 12 bases between the two ends. The CDR3 sequence is 16 residues long. CDR3 loop: CASSVDARGGNQPQHF. The CDR3 DNA reads TGTGCCAGCAGCGTAGATGCCAGGGGAGGCAATCAGCCCCAGCATTTT. Drawing the rest from reference TRBV9 and TRBJ1-5, the complete variable domain is DSGVTQTPKHLITATGQRVTLRCSPRSGDLSVYWYQQSLDQGLQFLIQYYNGEERAKGNILERFSAQQFPDLHSELNLSSLELGDSALYFCASSVDARGGNQPQHFGDGTRLSIL.

The V gene is TRBV11-2, the J gene TRBJ1-2; D perhaps matches TRBD1 (6 bases). Germline V gene lookup returns CDR1 SGHAT and CDR2 FQNNGV. Trimming took 4 bases from V and 8 from J, leaving 17 bases between them. This CDR3 is built from 14 residues. Here the CDR3 DNA reads TGTGCCAGCAGCTCAGCTCGGGGGGCAGGGGGCTACACCTTC. Residues: CASSSARGAGGYTF.

This chain connects TRBV11-3 to TRBJ2-3, with 8 bases matching TRBD2. The CDR3 spans 15 residues. Germline values: CDR1 SGHNT, CDR2 YENEEA. The ends lost 1 base at V and 6 bases at J; junction bases unmatched: 6. CDR3 DNA sequence: TGTGCCAGCAGCTTAGGGAATAGCGGGGTGGATACGCAGTATTTT. Translation: CASSLGNSGVDTQYF.

The chain combines TRBV5-1 with TRBJ2-7; D remains unclear. The V end lost 0 bases, the J end lost 5 bases, and 9 bases lay between the germline ends. There are 13 residues in the CDR3. Germline assignment: CDR1 SGHRS and CDR2 YFSETQ. The CDR3, as DNA: TGCGCCAGCAGCTTGGACATACGGGACGAGCAGTACTTC. Amino acids: CASSLDIRDEQYF. The entire variable domain, with the rest obtained from reference TRBV5-1 and TRBJ2-7, is as follows: KAGVTQTPRYLIKTRGQQVTLSCSPISGHRSVSWYQQTPGQGLQFLFEYFSETQRNKGNFPGRFSGRQFSNSRSEMNVSTLELGDSALYLCASSLDIRDEQYFGPGTRLTVT.

This rearrangement joins TRBV21-1 to TRBJ1-3. TRBV21-1 is flagged as a pseudogene. The CDR3 consists of 14 residues. In nucleotides, the CDR3 is TGTGCCAGCAGCAATTCCGGGTTCGGAAACACCATATATTTT. Translated, it gives CASSNSGFGNTIYF.

V usage is TRBV14 and J usage is TRBJ2-3; weak D call: TRBD2 (6 bases). Trimming pared 2 bases from V and 0 bases from J, leaving 9 bases between. The length of the CDR3 is 15 residues. CDR1 is SGHDN, CDR2 FVKESK, per germline. DNA for the CDR3: TGTGCCAGCAGCCAAACGGGGGACAGCACAGATACGCAGTATTTT. Its translation: CASSQTGDSTDTQYF.

This sequence joins TRBV4-1 and TRBJ2-7, with 7 positions matching TRBD2. This CDR3 is 16 amino acids long. Trimming removed 0 bases from V and 3 bases from J; junction bases left unmatched: 8. The germline gives CDR1 MGHRA, CDR2 YSYEKL. CDR3 bases: TGCGCCAGCAGCCAAGATGGGAGGGAACAGCACTACGAGCAGTACTTC. It is translated as CASSQDGREQHYEQYF.

This chain joins TRBV28 and TRBJ2-5, with D maybe TRBD1 (5 bases). CDR1 and CDR2 (germline): MDHEN, SYDVKM. V lost 2 bases and J lost 3, with 13 bases in between. This CDR3 has 15 residues. In DNA form, the CDR3 reads TGTGCCAGCAGTTTAGGTGGGGCTAGGGAAGAGACCCAGTACTTC. It is translated as CASSLGGAREETQYF.

The chain is built from TRBV15 and TRBJ2-7, with D maybe TRBD1 (6 bases). CDR1 is LNHNV and CDR2 is YYDKDF in the germline V gene (reference sequence). The length of the CDR3 is 15 residues. V gave up 8 bases and J gave up 2 bases, with 19 bases separating them. This chain's CDR3 is CATCPRGRFAYEQYF. Here the CDR3 DNA reads TGTGCCACCTGTCCCAGGGGCCGATTTGCCTACGAGCAGTACTTC.

The V call is TRBV6-1, the J call TRBJ1-4; D gene uncertain. The V gene's germline CDR1 is MNHNS and CDR2 SASEGT. The V end lost 2 bases, the J end lost 0 bases, and 7 bases lay between the germline ends. This CDR3 contains 15 residues. CDR3 coding DNA: TGTGCCAGCAGTGAAATCTGGTCAACTAATGAAAAACTGTTTTTT. Amino acid sequence: CASSEIWSTNEKLFF.

The J gene is TRBJ1-6, the V gene TRBV4-3; D remains unclear. V lost 0 bases and J 12 bases, leaving 6 bases between the germline ends. The CDR3 consists of 12 residues. Germline CDR1 reads LGHNA; CDR2 reads YSLEER. CDR3 loop: CASSQDIGPLHF. The CDR3 nucleotides read TGCGCCAGCAGCCAAGATATCGGACCCCTCCACTTT.

The chain is built from TRBV5-4 and TRBJ2-1; D might be TRBD1 or TRBD2, each matching 5 bases. V gave up 7 bases and J gave up 1 base, with 18 bases separating them. The germline CDR1 and CDR2 sequences are SGHNT and YYREEE (reference sequence). This CDR3 region has 16 residues. CDR3 nucleotides: TGTGCCAGCCTGAAGAGGGACGGTGGATCCTACAATGAGCAGTTCTTC. Residues: CASLKRDGGSYNEQFF.

V is TRBV7-9 and J is TRBJ1-2; 8 nucleotides agree with TRBD1. Unmatched junction bases numbered 4, after V lost 3 bases and J lost 4 bases. CDR1 is SEHNR and CDR2 is FQNEAQ in the germline V gene (reference sequence). This CDR3 contains 14 residues. CDR3 amino acids: CASSFGGTGYGYTF. The CDR3 DNA sequence: TGTGCCAGCAGCTTCGGCGGGACAGGCTATGGCTACACCTTC.

The CDR3 region has the DNA TGTGCCAGCAGCTTAGTAGGGACAGGGGGCTCACCCCTCCACTTT. The encoded protein is CASSLVGTGGSPLHF. The chain has TRBV7-8 and TRBJ1-6; 12 bases fit TRBD1. This CDR3 spans 15 amino acids. Germline lookup yields CDR1 SGHVS and CDR2 FQNEAQ. After removal of 1 base from V and 10 bases from J, the junction contained 2 bases not matched to a gene.

V usage is TRBV30 and J usage is TRBJ1-3; the match to TRBD1 covers 10 bases. Germline assignment: CDR1 GTSNPN and CDR2 SVGIG (reference sequence). The CDR3 is made up of 13 amino acids. Trimming removed 8 bases from V and 3 bases from J; junction bases left unmatched: 4. The CDR3 loop is CAGDRGLGNTIYF. Written as DNA, the CDR3 is TGTGCCGGCGACAGGGGGCTTGGAAACACCATATATTTT.

V is TRBV6-5 and J is TRBJ2-5; 15 nucleotides line up with TRBD2. V lost 7 bases, J lost 5 bases, and 5 bases stayed unmatched. This CDR3 comprises 15 residues. The germline V gene encodes CDR1 MNHEY and CDR2 SVGAGI. The CDR3 protein is CASIGTSGGSETQYF. The CDR3 bases are TGTGCCAGCATTGGGACTAGCGGGGGGAGTGAGACCCAGTACTTC.